A single sample is the source of the 22 T cell receptor beta chains below, sequenced in a study of regulatory T cells in long-lasting Graves disease. Building of the TCR beta libraries involved iRepertoire HTBI primers and Arm-PCR of CDR3 regions. TCRdb passed the multiplex PCR reads through MiXCR, listing each CDR3 protein once. Among approximately 230,000 distinct CDR3 sequences, approximately 20% were seen once, and the ten largest hold 22%. Described time point: newly diagnosed GD, antithyroid drugs for less than 3 months. The TCR library used RNA extracted from PBMCs. This material consisted of peripheral blood mononuclear cells (PBMCs), taken at new diagnosis, from a patient treated with antithyroid drugs. The receptors here all came from a female donor with Graves disease.

This clonotype appeared many times. The V gene is TRBV7-2, the J gene TRBJ2-7; D may correspond to TRBD1 or TRBD2 (5 bases each). Trimming shortened V by 5 bases and J by 4 bases, and 24 bases separated the two germline ends. Germline CDR1 reads SGHTA; CDR2 reads FQGNSA. The CDR3 has 17 amino acids. CDR3 nucleotides: TGTGCCAGCAGCGTGCGTAGGGGTTCTGCGGGTTCTTACGAGCAGTACTTC. Protein sequence: CASSVRRGSAGSYEQYF.

This clonotype has at least ten counts. The chain has TRBV12-3 or TRBV12-4 and TRBJ1-2, with TRBD1 identical over 10 bases. The V and J ends lost 6 bases and 6 bases, in that order; junction bases with no gene match: 7. This CDR3 region has 14 residues. The CDR3 reads CASRKGDRGNGYTF. For the CDR3, the DNA is TGTGCCAGCAGAAAAGGGGACAGGGGTAATGGCTACACCTTC.

This clonotype was picked up many times. V is TRBV11-3 and J is TRBJ2-7; possibly TRBD1 for D (5 bases). V was clipped by 5 bases and J by 4 bases, with 18 bases between them. The CDR3 has 15 amino acids. The V gene's germline CDR1 is SGHNT and CDR2 YENEEA. The CDR3 sequence is CASSPSGQGLYEQYF. CDR3 sequence (DNA): TGTGCCAGCAGCCCTAGTGGGCAGGGTCTTTACGAGCAGTACTTC. The full variable domain, its missing parts supplied by reference TRBV11-3 and TRBJ2-7, is EAGVVQSPRYKIIEKKQPVAFWCNPISGHNTLYWYLQNLGQGPELLIRYENEEAVDDSQLPKDRFSAERLKGVDSTLKIQPAELGDSAVYLCASSPSGQGLYEQYFGPGTRLTVT.

The table lists this clonotype with many counts. The rearrangement uses TRBV6-1 and TRBJ1-2, with D unclear. The CDR3 runs 14 residues. Trimming took 1 base from V and 8 from J, leaving 14 bases between them. Germline loops: CDR1 MNHNS, CDR2 SASEGT. The DNA of the CDR3 is TGTGCCAGCAGTGAAGGCCTTCCGACGCGGGGCTACACCTTC. This gives the protein CASSEGLPTRGYTF.

This clonotype occurred a few times. Compared with germline, one end of the junction differs, possibly owing to a read error. The chain uses TRBV6-1 and TRBJ1-3; a weak D match, TRBD1 (5 bases). The V gene's germline CDR1 is MNHNS and CDR2 SASEGT. CDR3 length: 15 residues. CDR3 nucleotide sequence: TGTGCCGGCAGTGTAGGTTCAGGGTCTGGAAACACCATATATTTT. This translates into CAGSVGSGSGNTIYF.

This clonotype was detected ten times or more. This rearrangement joins TRBV9 to TRBJ2-2; 8 nucleotides agree with TRBD1. Trimming removed 3 bases from V and 0 bases from J; junction bases left unmatched: 4. CDR3 length equals 16 residues. Per germline, CDR1 SGDLS and CDR2 YYNGEE. The CDR3 sequence: CASSARQGSNTGELFF. CDR3 in DNA: TGTGCCAGCAGCGCCCGACAGGGGTCGAACACCGGGGAGCTGTTTTTT.

This clonotype was detected ten times or more. This chain links TRBV20-1 with TRBJ2-5, with a tentative D call TRBD2 (5 bases). Germline values: CDR1 DFQATT, CDR2 SNEGSKA (reference sequence). Between the trimmed V and J ends, which lost 6 bases and 0 bases, there was a span of 11 bases. The CDR3 extends over 13 amino acids. CDR3 protein: CSASLDYQETQYF. The CDR3 DNA reads as TGCAGTGCCTCCTTGGACTACCAAGAGACCCAGTACTTC.

A remark on this clonotype: It may be a read error: a sequence one base away is much more abundant. The chain uses TRBV7-9 and TRBJ2-1; 10 bases are shared with TRBD2. Trimming took 4 bases from V and 1 from J; bases not matched to a gene: 13. Germline-derived CDR1 and CDR2 are SEHNR and FQNEAQ (reference sequence). This CDR3 is 19 amino acids long. CDR3 region: CASSYWGLAGVGSYNEQFF. As DNA, the CDR3 is TGTGCCAGCAGCTACTGGGGTCTAGCGGGAGTGGGTTCCTACAATGAGCAGTTCTTC.

Regarding this clonotype: This may arise from a read error, as a much more abundant clone is one base away. The rearrangement joins TRBV11-3 to TRBJ2-1, with TRBD2 identical over 11 bases. The J segment lost 8 bases and the V segment lost 6 bases, leaving 9 bases of the junction unmatched. CDR3 length equals 15 residues. Germline-derived CDR1 and CDR2 are SGHNT and YENEEA. In DNA form, the CDR3 reads TGTGCCAGCAGTTGGCTAGCGGGAGGCTCCGATGAGCAGTTCTTC. It is translated as CASSWLAGGSDEQFF. The whole variable domain, remainder taken from reference TRBV11-3 and TRBJ2-1, is EAGVVQSPRYKIIEKKQPVAFWCNPISGHNTLYWYLQNLGQGPELLIRYENEEAVDDSQLPKDRFSAERLKGVDSTLKIQPAELGDSAVYLCASSWLAGGSDEQFFGPGTRLTVL.

This clonotype was counted ten times or more. The rearrangement joins TRBV18 to TRBJ1-1; 9 bases agree with TRBD1. V lost 2 bases to trimming and J lost 1 base; unmatched junction nucleotides: 2. Germline V gene lookup returns CDR1 KGHSH and CDR2 LQKENI. This CDR3 contains 15 residues. The CDR3 here is CASSPMGQGNTEAFF. In nucleotides, the CDR3 is TGTGCCAGCTCACCAATGGGACAGGGGAACACTGAAGCTTTCTTT.

This chain joins TRBV7-9 and TRBJ2-7; 11 nucleotides line up with TRBD1. V lost 6 bases, J lost 0 bases, and 7 bases stayed unmatched. Germline V lookup: CDR1 SEHNR, CDR2 FQNEAQ (reference sequence). The CDR3 runs to 16 residues. For the CDR3, the DNA is TGTGCCAGCAGGAGAACGGGACAGGGGGACTCCTACGAGCAGTACTTC. Protein product: CASRRTGQGDSYEQYF.

V and J are TRBV7-7 and TRBJ1-1; D might be TRBD1 (5 bases). Germline V gene data show CDR1 as SSHAT and CDR2 as FNYEAQ (reference sequence). The germline V and J ends were trimmed by 4 bases and 6 bases, with 15 bases remaining between them. The CDR3 sequence is 14 residues long. CDR3 region: CASSSGGVGPEAFF. Written as DNA, the CDR3 is TGTGCCAGCAGCTCCGGGGGTGTCGGCCCTGAAGCTTTCTTT.

This clonotype was seen many times. The rearrangement uses TRBV9 and TRBJ1-1; TRBD1 matches at 8 bases. Germline CDR1 is SGDLS and CDR2 is YYNGEE. J was trimmed by 9 bases and V by 4 bases; bases with no gene match: 8. CDR3 length: 13 residues. Here the CDR3 reads CASSTGQGQKAFF. In nucleotides, the CDR3 is TGTGCCAGCAGCACTGGACAGGGACAAAAAGCTTTCTTT.

This clonotype was recorded at least ten times. The gene calls are TRBV2 and TRBJ1-4, with D perhaps matching TRBD1 (5 bases). From germline, CDR1 is SNHLY and CDR2 FYNNEI. Trimming took off 7 bases at V and 7 bases at J, with 16 bases between the two ends. The CDR3 spans 14 residues. The CDR3 loop reads CASMGTGVVEKLFF. The CDR3 DNA follows: TGTGCCAGCATGGGGACGGGCGTAGTTGAAAAACTGTTTTTT.

This clonotype was observed at least ten times. The J gene is TRBJ2-7, the V gene TRBV18; 8 bases map to TRBD1. In germline, CDR1 is KGHSH, CDR2 LQKENI. The CDR3 has 16 amino acids. V lost 2 bases to trimming and J lost 0 bases; unmatched junction nucleotides: 6. The CDR3 reads CASSPGTGRLSYEQYF. CDR3 in DNA: TGTGCCAGCTCACCAGGGACAGGCCGTCTCTCCTACGAGCAGTACTTC.

This clonotype was found many times. The V and J genes are TRBV4-2 and TRBJ2-7; 13 bases fit TRBD2. CDR1 LGHNA and CDR2 YNFKEQ come from the germline V gene. V lost 8 bases and J lost 5; bases outside the gene matches: 3. The CDR3 is made up of 13 amino acids. Here the CDR3 DNA reads TGTGCCAGCGCCGGGACTAGCGGGAACGAGCAGTACTTC. This codes for CASAGTSGNEQYF.

Notes on this clonotype: A read error may be the cause here, since a much bigger clone is one base away. This chain uses TRBV7-9 with TRBJ2-3, with 11 nucleotides matching TRBD2. The CDR3 sequence is 15 residues long. V lost 5 bases and J lost 2; bases outside the gene matches: 3. In germline, CDR1 is SEHNR, CDR2 FQNEAQ (reference sequence). CDR3 sequence: CASSRGLADTDTQYF. CDR3 coding DNA: TGTGCCAGCAGCCGGGGACTAGCGGACACAGATACGCAGTATTTT.

This clonotype showed up many times. The rearrangement uses TRBV29-1 and TRBJ2-3, with TRBD2 matching over 8 bases. This CDR3 spans 15 amino acids. The V gene end was trimmed by 0 bases and the J gene end by 2 bases; junction bases not matched to a gene: 4. The germline CDR1 and CDR2 sequences are SQVTM and ANQGSEA. The CDR3 DNA is TGCAGCGTTGAAGAAGGAGCGGGAGTCACAGATACGCAGTATTTT. It encodes CSVEEGAGVTDTQYF.

This clonotype was seen ten or more times. This sequence joins TRBV29-1 and TRBJ1-3; D gene uncertain. Germline CDR1 and CDR2: SQVTM and ANQGSEA. This CDR3 has 14 amino acids. Between the trimmed V and J ends, which lost 1 base and 3 bases, there was a span of 10 bases. DNA for the CDR3: TGCAGCGTTGAAGGTGGCAAAAATGGAAACACCATATATTTT. This codes for CSVEGGKNGNTIYF.

Remarks on this clonotype: A read error is the likely source, as a far larger clone sits one nucleotide away. The rearrangement links TRBV4-3 to TRBJ2-6, with D perhaps TRBD2 (5 bases). This CDR3 is built from 14 residues. From germline, CDR1 is LGHNA and CDR2 YSLEER. CDR3 in amino acids: CASSQVDRPDERYF. The CDR3 nucleotides read TGCGCCAGCAGCCAAGTAGACCGGCCGGACGAGCGGTACTTC.

This clonotype has a count of ten or more. The V gene is TRBV27, the J gene TRBJ1-6; the D gene is possibly TRBD1 (6 bases). Germline-derived CDR1 and CDR2 are MNHEY and SMNVEV (reference sequence). CDR3 length: 13 residues. V lost 8 bases, J lost 10 bases, and 15 bases lay in between. CDR3 bases: TGTGCCAGCGCGACAGGATTTCCCTCACCCCTCCACTTT. Encoded protein: CASATGFPSPLHF.

This clonotype has a handful of counts. One base away lies a much larger clone, so this may be a sequencing read error. The conserved phenylalanine or tryptophan normally closing the CDR3 is absent here, so this likely arose from a read error. The chain links TRBV29-1 to TRBJ2-3; D is uncertain. V shed 3 bases and J shed 0 bases, with 7 bases lying between them. Germline V gene lookup returns CDR1 SQVTM and CDR2 ANQGSEA. The CDR3 is 13 amino acids. The CDR3 is CSVDQDSTDTQYL. CDR3 bases: TGCAGCGTTGACCAGGATAGCACAGATACGCAGTATCTT.